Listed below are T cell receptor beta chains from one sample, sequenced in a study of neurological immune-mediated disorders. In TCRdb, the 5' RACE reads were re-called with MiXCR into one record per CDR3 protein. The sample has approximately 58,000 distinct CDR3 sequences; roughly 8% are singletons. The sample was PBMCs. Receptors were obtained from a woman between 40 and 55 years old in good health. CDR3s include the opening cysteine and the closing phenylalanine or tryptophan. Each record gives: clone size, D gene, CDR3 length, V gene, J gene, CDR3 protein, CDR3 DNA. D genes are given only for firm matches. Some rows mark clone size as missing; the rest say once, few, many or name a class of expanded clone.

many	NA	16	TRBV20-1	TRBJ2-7	CSANAVSQQGPSEQYF	TGCAGTGCAAATGCCGTCAGCCAACAGGGCCCCTCCGAGCAGTACTTC
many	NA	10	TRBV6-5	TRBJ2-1	CASIPGPRVF	TGTGCCAGCATCCCGGGTCCTCGGGTCTTC
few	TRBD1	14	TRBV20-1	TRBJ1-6	CSASRDRENSPLHF	TGCAGTGCTAGCCGGGACAGGGAGAATTCACCCCTCCACTTT
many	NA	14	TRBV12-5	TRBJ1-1	CASGLDTMNTEAFF	TGTGCTAGTGGTTTGGACACGATGAACACTGAAGCTTTCTTT
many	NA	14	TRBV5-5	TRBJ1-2	CASSLEGQGNGYTF	TGTGCCAGCAGCTTGGAGGGTCAGGGAAATGGCTACACCTTC
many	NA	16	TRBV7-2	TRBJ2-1	CASSLALAKAYNEQFF	TGTGCCAGCAGCTTAGCGCTAGCTAAGGCCTACAATGAGCAGTTCTTC
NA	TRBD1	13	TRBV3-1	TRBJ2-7	CASSRDRVGEQYF	TGTGCCAGCAGCCGGGACAGGGTTGGCGAGCAGTACTTC
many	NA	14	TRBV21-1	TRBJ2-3	CASSKTSGLDTQYF	TGTGCCAGCAGCAAAACTAGCGGATTAGATACGCAGTATTTT
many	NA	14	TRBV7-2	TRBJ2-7	CASSPTSGLGEQYF	TGTGCCAGCAGCCCAACGTCCGGACTCGGCGAGCAGTACTTC
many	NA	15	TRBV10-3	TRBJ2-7	CAISKDSEGAGEQYF	TGTGCCATCAGTAAAGACAGCGAGGGTGCCGGAGAGCAGTACTTC